The 10 T cell receptor beta chains in this list originate from one sample, sequenced in a study of cytomegalovirus exposure and HLA in healthy donors. Primers included in the PCR were 60 Vbeta and 13 Jbeta primers. Here immunoSEQ multiplex PCR was the method, and the copy in TCRdb shows in-frame clones only, minus some. There are some 90,000 clones in the sample; 65% to 80% occur only once, and 2.5% to 3.5% lies in the top ten. Sequenced input: PBMCs. Receptor source: a female donor in good health and CMV-seropositive.

J is TRBJ2-7 and V is TRBV7-2, with 7 nucleotides matching TRBD1. Germline-derived CDR1 and CDR2 are SGHTA and FQGNSA. This CDR3 comprises 15 residues. V trimming: 5 bases; J trimming: 3 bases; junction bases outside the gene matches: 10. The CDR3 sequence: CASSIDRDQFYEQYF. The CDR3 bases are TGTGCCAGCAGCATAGACAGGGATCAGTTCTACGAGCAGTACTTC.

This chain links TRBV4-3 with TRBJ1-1; tentative D call: TRBD1 (5 bases). The CDR3 contains 14 residues. Trimming took off 4 bases at V and 5 bases at J, with 14 bases between the two ends. The germline V gene has CDR1 LGHNA and CDR2 YSLEER. The CDR3 protein is CASSPRAGGTEAFF. The CDR3 DNA reads as TGCGCCAGCAGCCCGAGGGCGGGGGGGACTGAAGCTTTCTTT.

V and J are TRBV6-5 and TRBJ2-7, with 7 bases that match TRBD1. The CDR3 loop spans 13 amino acids. The ends lost 6 bases at V and 3 bases at J; junction bases unmatched: 5. CDR1 is MNHEY, CDR2 SVGAGI, per germline. In DNA form, the CDR3 reads TGTGCCAGCAGACGGGACAGAAACTACGAGCAGTACTTC. Protein sequence: CASRRDRNYEQYF.

The V and J genes are TRBV29-1 and TRBJ1-2, with TRBD1 matching over 10 bases. Germline trimming cut 5 bases from V and 4 bases from J; bases unmatched to any gene: 7. CDR1 SQVTM and CDR2 ANQGSEA come from the germline V gene. CDR3 length: 14 residues. CDR3 DNA sequence: TGCAGCGTTCTTGGGGACAGGGGTCCCTATGGCTACACCTTC. Amino acid sequence: CSVLGDRGPYGYTF.

The chain couples TRBV19 to TRBJ1-2, with D possibly TRBD1 on 6 matching bases. Germline CDR1 is LNHDA and CDR2 is SQIVND (reference sequence). Trimming pared 3 bases from V and 3 bases from J, leaving 8 bases between. This CDR3 has 13 amino acids. In DNA form, the CDR3 reads TGTGCCAGTAGTATCGGACAGTACTATGGCTACACCTTC. As protein: CASSIGQYYGYTF.

The chain uses TRBV20-1 and TRBJ1-1; no clear D gene. This CDR3 contains 11 residues. Trimming shortened V by 0 bases and J by 6 bases, and 5 bases separated the two germline ends. Germline V CDR1 and CDR2: DFQATT, SNEGSKA (reference sequence). CDR3 coding DNA: TGCAGTGCTAGAGATCAGGCTGAAGCTTTCTTT. It specifies CSARDQAEAFF.

The chain carries TRBV28 and TRBJ1-1, with D unresolved. The CDR3 length is 17 residues. V lost 5 bases to trimming and J lost 0 bases, with 19 bases between them. Germline lookup yields CDR1 MDHEN and CDR2 SYDVKM. CDR3 bases: TGTGCCAGCAGTCCCCCCCCGGGGAGCCCCGTGAACACTGAAGCTTTCTTT. Protein product: CASSPPPGSPVNTEAFF.

This clone has only a few counts. This chain links TRBV27 with TRBJ2-3; perhaps TRBD2 as D (6 bases). There are 14 residues in the CDR3. V was shortened by 2 bases and J by 2 bases, with 8 bases between the two germline ends. Germline CDR1 is MNHEY and CDR2 is SMNVEV (reference sequence). CDR3 residues: CASSLGDFTDTQYF. In DNA, the CDR3 is TGTGCCAGCAGTTTAGGGGACTTCACAGATACGCAGTATTTT.

The rearrangement uses TRBV7-2 and TRBJ2-5; D uncertain. This CDR3 is 14 amino acids long. CDR1 and CDR2 from the germline V gene are SGHTA and FQGNSA. Trimming removed 4 bases from V and 4 bases from J, with 13 bases in between. CDR3: CASSYLGVRETQYF. CDR3 sequence (DNA): TGTGCCAGCAGCTATCTCGGAGTGCGAGAGACCCAGTACTTC.

The rearrangement joins TRBV29-1 to TRBJ2-7, with 7 bases lining up with TRBD1. Germline lookup yields CDR1 SQVTM and CDR2 ANQGSEA. J lost 0 bases, V lost 6 bases, and 5 bases had no gene match. The CDR3 extends over 13 amino acids. The DNA for the CDR3 is TGCAGCGTCGACAGGGCGGGCTCCTACGAGCAGTACTTC. Protein: CSVDRAGSYEQYF.